The entry below describes one T cell receptor beta chain. In its sample, this clone was seen once. It lacks a known antigen. Base quality data are lacking; no much larger clone is found one base away. From its cysteine to its phenylalanine, the CDR3 spans 15 amino acids. Just the 45-base CDR3 DNA is kept, in frame starting at base 1. Sequences LGHNA (CDR1) and YNFKEQ (CDR2) are obtained from the germline V gene. The junction shows trimming of 1 base on V and 7 bases on J, and the gene matches do not reach 8 bases of it. This sample was taken from a study of shared T cell receptors in the human thymus listed by TCRdb under 2021. Background on the whole study: The study investigated the way shared, self-reactive T-cell receptor alpha chains are produced in the human thymus.

The receptor library was made with the immunoSEQ multiplex PCR assay. TCRdb retrieved this table from immuneACCESS and kept in-frame rearrangements only. Not all clones are present; in checked studies, unresolved V genes account for under half, and no reason is known for the remainder. The sample has some 640,000 clones on record, 70% to 90% of them singletons. Roughly 0.0094% of the sample lies in the top ten. In addition, the sample was reused for a study of human thymus T cells. As noted in the second study: Donors were immunologically healthy infants undergoing open corrective cardiac surgery for congenital heart defects in Finland. Thymus tissue was collected as surgical resects that were removed during corrective cardiac surgery. Usage of V and J gene segments appeared to be biased in both the thymic and the peripheral blood repertoires. Highly overlapping thymic TCR repertoires among unrelated individuals were reported in the related research. The study used eight infant thymus samples plus four related peripheral blood samples to characterize TCR alpha and beta repertoires. The infant donors were about 6 to 244 days old, and the cohort included six or seven males and two females. Thymocytes were released mechanically from tissue and stored at -70 °C as pellets of 10-30 million cells. A QIAsymphony instrument was used to extract genomic DNA from the frozen cell pellets. The immunoSEQ multiplex PCR assay was used to amplify the TCRB and TCRAD loci from a standardized quantity of quality-controlled genomic DNA. The amplicons spanned the V(D)J region and were long enough to cover the CDR3 and allow V and J genes to be identified. The commercial immunoSEQ service was used to sequence amplicons on an Illumina platform. Primer bias and sequencing errors were corrected using previously described methods, and TCRAD and TCRB definitions followed the IMGT database. Analysis of the repertoires was done with immunoSEQ Analyzer 3.0 and VDJTools and included basic statistics, V/J segment usage, diversity estimates, rarefaction and pairwise overlap. Diversity was estimated with Chao1, ChaoE, Efron-Thisted, Shannon and inverse Simpson indices, and also on datasets down-sampled to the smallest sample. Repertoire overlap used strict matching of CDR3 nucleotide sequence, V gene and J gene, with Jaccard-based multidimensional scaling clustering. On average, thymus samples gave hundreds of thousands of unique TCRB clonotypes, whereas blood samples gave around 80,000.

The chain uses TRBV4-2 and TRBJ2-7, with 9 bases aligning to TRBD2. The sequencing input was thymocytes. This TCR was recovered from a boy under two years old with a congenital heart defect. Donor details come from another sample of the same person, matched by shared clones. DNA sequence: TGTGCCAGCAGCCAAGGTGGCGGGGGGGCCAGAGAGCAGTACTTC. Its product reads: CASSQGGGGAREQYF.